Below, one T cell receptor (beta chain) is given with its context. The antigen is unknown. This sample stems from a study of cytomegalovirus exposure and HLA in healthy donors. Study-wide results and caveats: CMV serostatus was the only recorded immune exposure for donors. HLA restriction was apparent for most CMV-associated TCR beta chains in a later analysis. Some segments of the V type, notably TRBV6-2 and TRBV6-3, were excluded as indistinguishable. The study carried out a later analysis of TCR beta sequences. It associated some 18,000 of them with specific HLA alleles at a false discovery rate of 0.05.

Deletions cut 3 bases from V and 5 bases from J, with 10 bases between. CDR1 is ENHRY, CDR2 SYGVKD, per germline. This CDR3 spans 13 amino acids. The PCR contained 60 Vbeta and 13 Jbeta primers. Sequencing was performed with immunoSEQ multiplex PCR; in TCRdb, only in-frame clones are kept and a portion is missing. The sample has 70,000 to 90,000 clones, roughly 82% seen once. The TCR sequence derives from a man aged 65 to 79 in good health and CMV-seropositive. The source material was PBMCs. This sequence joins TRBV10-3 and TRBJ2-5, with D perhaps matching TRBD2 (6 bases). This chain's CDR3 is CAISDRGTETQYF. CDR3 DNA: TGTGCCATCAGTGATCGGGGGACGGAGACCCAGTACTTC.